What follows is one T cell receptor beta chain and its context. Using immunoSEQ multiplex PCR, the repertoire was profiled, and TCRdb retains in-frame clones only, with some absent. The repertoire includes 200,000 or so clones, around 90% of them detected once, and about 1% sits in the top ten. The data are from a study of cytomegalovirus exposure and HLA in healthy donors. For the study at large: A later analysis reported the 90 to 150 validation repertoires used the same platform as the 550 to 800 first-cohort repertoires.

The source material was PBMCs. This clonotype was sampled from a woman younger than 35 in good health and CMV-seronegative.

This chain's CDR3 is CAIETGGNTEAFF. For the CDR3, the DNA is TGTGCCATTGAGACAGGCGGGAACACTGAAGCTTTCTTT. The chain recombines TRBV19 with TRBJ1-1; TRBD1 might be the D (6 bases). This CDR3 region has 13 residues. V lost 10 bases and J lost 1, with 13 bases in between. The germline gives CDR1 LNHDA, CDR2 SQIVND (reference sequence).